These 3 T cell receptor beta chains share one sample of origin, sequenced in a study of vaccination effects on CD4 cells after COVID-19. Sequencing followed a ViraFEST assay step that expanded antigen-specific CD4+ T cells with viral peptide pools. Subsequent to a culture period of more than 8 days, CD4+ T cells were isolated. Vaccinees lacked prior SARS-CoV-2 infection and tested negative for nucleocapsid antibodies. TCRdb's table, derived via immunoSEQ multiplex PCR, lists solely in-frame clones and lacks some. Found here are approximately 44,000 clones, under 75% of them singletons; the top ten hold 26%. The antigens for these receptors are not known. This specimen consisted of CD4+ T cells from PBMCs cultured with HCoV-OC43 spike peptides, obtained before COVID-19 vaccination. The subset: HCoV-OC43 spike overlapping peptide pool stimulation. The receptors originated from a human donor who received a COVID-19 vaccine.

CDR3 nucleotide sequence: TGTGCCAGCAGCAGGGGGGGACAAGAGACCCAGTACTTC. This sequence encodes CASSRGGQETQYF. The chain is built from TRBV11-3 and TRBJ2-5, with D maybe TRBD2 (7 bases). Trimming shortened V by 5 bases and J by 2 bases, and 9 bases separated the two germline ends. CDR3 length: 13 amino acids. Germline lookup yields CDR1 SGHNT and CDR2 YENEEA.

The chain is built from TRBV28 and TRBJ1-1, with D possibly matching TRBD1 (5 bases). This CDR3 is built from 14 residues. V dropped 2 bases and J dropped 4 bases, with 11 bases sitting between them. The germline gives CDR1 MDHEN, CDR2 SYDVKM. DNA for the CDR3: TGTGCCAGCAGTTTACCGGGAAGGGGCACTGAAGCTTTCTTT. This gives the protein CASSLPGRGTEAFF.

This rearrangement joins TRBV5-1 to TRBJ1-1; D call uncertain. Germline-derived CDR1 and CDR2 are SGHRS and YFSETQ. V lost 0 bases and J 2 bases, leaving 11 bases between the germline ends. The CDR3 covers 15 residues. The CDR3 protein is CASSLGLAGNTEAFF. The CDR3 DNA is TGCGCCAGCAGCTTGGGCCTGGCAGGTAACACTGAAGCTTTCTTT.